This T cell receptor (beta chain) appears in the sequencing data of a study of identifying expanded T cells in peripheral blood. Germline V gene lookup returns CDR1 SGHRS and CDR2 YFSETQ. The CDR3 is made up of 14 amino acids. V shed 0 bases, J shed 0 bases, and the junction held 0 bases outside the gene matches. On this clone itself: Distinct nucleotide sequences in the sample also encode this CDR3.

Sequencing was performed with immunoSEQ multiplex PCR; in TCRdb, only in-frame clones are kept and a portion is missing. The sample contains about 100,000 clones, approximately 91% of which appear only once. The chain carries TRBV5-1 and TRBJ2-7; 7 nucleotides match TRBD2. The source of this sequence is a person aged 18-70 years in good health. The sequencing sample was made of blood. CDR3: CASSLGGSSYEQYF. Written as DNA, the CDR3 is TGCGCCAGCAGCTTGGGCGGGAGCTCCTACGAGCAGTACTTC.